This T cell receptor (beta chain) is drawn from a study of human T cells and chemical hapten exposure (dated by TCRdb to about 2021). In the study overall: For sensitization, 2% DPC in acetone was applied to a roughly 2 cm by roughly 2 cm area of upper inner arm skin. Weekly therapeutic DPC doses were additionally applied to the scalp of patients throughout the roughly 23-week study period. Patch tests used Finn chambers with 0.01% DPC on the upper back, scored after 6 days by International Contact Dermatitis Research Group standards. Most of the patients in the cohort were female, and the cohort covered alopecia areata with under or over 50% scalp involvement, alopecia totalis and alopecia universalis. Libraries were pooled for sequencing, and per-sample TCR yields varied mainly because of small differences in library volumes within the pool. In alopecia patients, the study followed how the peripheral blood TCR repertoire changed in vivo over primary and secondary sensitization to diphenylcyclopropenone (DPC), a hapten. Blood samples were taken from patients before sensitization (week 0) and then at 2, 6 and about 24 weeks after DPC sensitization. Nearly 30 alopecia patients gave blood for TCR sequencing at one to four time points (pre-sensitization, 2, 6 and 24 weeks).

Overall study outcomes, separate from this receptor: Significantly more large CDR3 similarity clusters were formed by expanded TCRs than by pre-sensitization or healthy control sets, consistent with antigen-driven responses. The number of PT1 expanded TCRs positively correlated with patch test score, significant at thresholds 8, 16 and 32 but not 4. All patients had alopecia, a presumed autoimmune disease, so their immune response might differ from that of healthy individuals. After repeated subsampling, the strength of the expansion versus patch-test correlation and the threshold at which it became significant changed. DPC sensitization did not change how many TCRs were above 1 in 1000 frequency, and no evidence was found of alterations in global repertoire structure.

Library method: RACE. For sequencing, a NextSeq 500 was employed. Library preparation attached unique molecular identifiers to individual cDNA molecules for quantitative, reproducible TCR counting. For every blood RNA sample, sequencing covered both the TCR alpha and TCR beta chains. As for how the authors treated the data: Samples had a median of about 96,000 TCRs, with a range from roughly 23,224 to 750,000. The Decombinator software suite was used to annotate the V, J and CDR3 of the TCR reads. For the PS versus PT1 abundance plots, all samples were subsampled to the same number of TCRs (28,000). TCRs were defined as expanded if absent before sensitization and observed at least eight times at the 2-week time point. Starting from the raw public reads, TCRdb applied fastp trimming at Q25, assembled clones with MiXCR and retained in-frame beta chains. Merged by CDR3 protein, the rows form single entries marked with the most common genes and DNA. The V and J calls follow TCRdb's processing rather than the paper's. The sample includes tens of thousands of distinct CDR3 sequences, with around 12% observed a single time. The top ten clonotypes cover 4.5% to 6% of the sample.

The sample's time point label, decoded: pre-sensitization, week 0. Sample treatment or condition, as interpreted from the label and publication: therapeutic diphenylcyclopropenone sensitization with weekly scalp DPC. Blood at each patch-test visit was drawn before the patch test was applied. Patients were eligible if aged 18 to 70, diagnosed with alopecia and judged suitable for DPC therapy, and pregnant patients were excluded. Unfractionated whole blood was collected in Tempus Blood RNA tubes, and total RNA was extracted from that blood. This clonotype was counted many times. Its antigen has not been determined. No qualities accompany the bases; no much larger clone lies one base away. The CDR3 starts with the cysteine, ends with the phenylalanine, and has 14 residues. The retained sequence is limited to the CDR3, 42 bases, with the frame set at the first base. CDR1 KGHSH and CDR2 LQKENI are derived from the germline V gene. V loses 1 base at its end and J loses 3 bases; junction bases beyond the gene matches: 2.

The chain uses TRBV18 and TRBJ1-1; 7 nucleotides in the junction match TRBD1. This specimen was whole blood, taken in connection with sensitization to the hapten diphenylcyclopropenone (DPC). The TCR was taken from a woman aged 25 to 39 with alopecia areata. Some clones in this sample may be carry-over from other donors' samples. The CDR3 region reads CASSPLQGDTEAFF. The nucleotides are TGTGCCAGCTCACCACTTCAGGGGGACACTGAAGCTTTCTTT.